This paragraph reports one T cell receptor beta chain. Its specificity is unknown. Other DNA sequences in this sample translate to the same CDR3. Individuals with alopecia areata gave both lesional scalp punch biopsies and peripheral blood for collection. The CDR3 sequence is 13 residues long. Germline V lookup: CDR1 SGHRS, CDR2 YFSETQ. V lost 0 bases and J lost 2, with 5 bases in between. The record originates from a study of CD8+ T cells in alopecia areata. Study observations and caveats: Scalp specimens additionally yield sequences from normal skin's resident alphabeta T cells. Researchers report lesional scalp, most notably alopecia totalis/universalis, outstripped normal scalp in clonality. Among patients, TCR sharing was less clear than in mice, a difference possibly due in part to HLA diversity in the patient population.

RNA extraction and reverse transcription yielded cDNA as sequencing template. Generated by immunoSEQ multiplex PCR, the TCRdb table keeps only in-frame clones and is missing some. The sample shows some 170,000 clones, around 63% of them seen only once. This chain joins TRBV5-1 and TRBJ1-1; D gene ambiguous. The source of this sequence is a human donor with alopecia areata. Sequences were derived from CD4+ T cells sorted from blood, sampled at week 0. Written as DNA, the CDR3 is TGCGCCAGCAGCTTGGAACAAAACACTGAAGCTTTCTTT. Residues: CASSLEQNTEAFF.